This TCR beta chain was sequenced in a study of technical replicates of blood from several donors. The CDR3 runs to 13 residues. V was pared by 4 bases and J by 5 bases, with 2 bases of the junction left unmatched. The germline CDR1 and CDR2 sequences are KGHSH and LQKENI. TCRdb's table, derived via immunoSEQ multiplex PCR, lists solely in-frame clones and lacks some. The table shows 87,000 or so clones, with approximately 95% occurring only once. The chain is built from TRBV18 and TRBJ2-5; 9 nucleotides agree with TRBD2. The specimen was T cells isolated from PBMCs. This receptor was obtained from a human donor in good health. The CDR3 region is CASSLAGDETQYF. DNA for the CDR3: TGTGCCAGCTCACTAGCGGGAGACGAGACCCAGTACTTC.